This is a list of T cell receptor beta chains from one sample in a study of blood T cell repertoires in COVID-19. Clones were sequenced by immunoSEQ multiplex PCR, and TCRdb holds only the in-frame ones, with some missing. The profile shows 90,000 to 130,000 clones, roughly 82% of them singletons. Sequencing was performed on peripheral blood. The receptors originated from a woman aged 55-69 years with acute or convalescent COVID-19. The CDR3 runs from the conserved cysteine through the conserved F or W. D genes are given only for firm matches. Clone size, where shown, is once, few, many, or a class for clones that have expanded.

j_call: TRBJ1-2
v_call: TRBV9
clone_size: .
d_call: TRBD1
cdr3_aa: CASSVGGTGMRGYTF
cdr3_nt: TGTGCCAGCAGCGTAGGCGGGACAGGGATGCGGGGCTACACCTTC

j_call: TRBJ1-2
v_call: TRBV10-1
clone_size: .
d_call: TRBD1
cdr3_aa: CASGDRASNPRPYGYTF
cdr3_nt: TGCGCCAGCGGAGACAGGGCGTCAAACCCCCGTCCCTATGGCTACACCTTC

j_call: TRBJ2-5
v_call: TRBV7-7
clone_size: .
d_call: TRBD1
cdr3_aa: CASSSGQGIIETQYF
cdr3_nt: TGTGCCAGCAGCTCGGGACAGGGGATAATTGAGACCCAGTACTTC

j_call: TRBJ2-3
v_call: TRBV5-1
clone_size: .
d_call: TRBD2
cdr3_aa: CASSQSGTSGGAGDTQYF
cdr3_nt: TGCGCCAGCAGCCAGTCCGGGACTAGCGGGGGGGCCGGGGATACGCAGTATTTT

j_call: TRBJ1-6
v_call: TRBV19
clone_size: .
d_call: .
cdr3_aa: CASSIGQGNSPLHF
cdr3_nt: TGTGCCAGTAGTATTGGGCAGGGCAATTCACCCCTCCACTTT

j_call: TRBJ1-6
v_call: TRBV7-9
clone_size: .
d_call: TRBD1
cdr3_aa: CASSSRQGPRFSPLHF
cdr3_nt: TGTGCCAGCAGCTCGAGACAGGGCCCACGGTTCTCACCCCTCCACTTT

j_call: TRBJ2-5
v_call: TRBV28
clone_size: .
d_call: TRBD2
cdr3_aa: CASARGGQETQYF
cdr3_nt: TGTGCCAGCGCCCGCGGGGGGCAAGAGACCCAGTACTTC

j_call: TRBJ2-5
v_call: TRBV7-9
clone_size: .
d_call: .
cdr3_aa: CASSSTGTQETQYF
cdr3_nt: TGTGCCAGCAGTTCTACAGGGACGCAAGAGACCCAGTACTTC

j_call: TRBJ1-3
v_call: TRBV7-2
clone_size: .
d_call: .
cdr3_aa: CASSPTGGPGNTIYF
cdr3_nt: TGTGCCAGCAGCCCCACGGGGGGGCCTGGAAACACCATATATTTT

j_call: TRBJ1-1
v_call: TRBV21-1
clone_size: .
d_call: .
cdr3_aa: CASSKGGHMNTEAFF
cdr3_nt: TGTGCCAGCAGCAAAGGTGGCCACATGAACACTGAAGCTTTCTTT

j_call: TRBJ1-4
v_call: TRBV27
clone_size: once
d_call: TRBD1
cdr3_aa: CASSSRQGVEDEKLFF
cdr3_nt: TGTGCCAGCAGTTCCCGACAGGGAGTTGAGGATGAAAAACTGTTTTTT

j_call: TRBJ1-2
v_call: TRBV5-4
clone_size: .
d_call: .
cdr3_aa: CASSPGGYGYTF
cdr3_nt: TGTGCCAGCAGCCCCGGAGGCTATGGCTACACCTTC

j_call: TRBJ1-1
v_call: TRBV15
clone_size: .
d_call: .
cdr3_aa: CATSRRTGNTEAFF
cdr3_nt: TGTGCCACCAGCAGGCGTACAGGGAACACTGAAGCTTTCTTT

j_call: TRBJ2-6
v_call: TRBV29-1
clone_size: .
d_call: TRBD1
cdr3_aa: CSVEDWDRVPSGANVLTF
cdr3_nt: TGCAGCGTTGAAGACTGGGACAGGGTTCCGTCTGGGGCCAACGTCCTGACTTTC

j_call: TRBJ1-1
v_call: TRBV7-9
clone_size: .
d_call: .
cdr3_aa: CASSLSPPNTEAFF
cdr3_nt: TGTGCCAGCAGCTTGAGCCCCCCGAACACTGAAGCTTTCTTT

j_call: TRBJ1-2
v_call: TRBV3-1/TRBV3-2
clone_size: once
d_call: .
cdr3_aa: CASSHLMRVTGYTF
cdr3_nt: TGTGCCAGCAGCCATTTAATGAGGGTCACTGGCTACACCTTC

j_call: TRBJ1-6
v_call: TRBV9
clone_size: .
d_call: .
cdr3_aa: CASSVDSAGWDSPLHF
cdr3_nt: TGTGCCAGCAGCGTAGACTCTGCAGGATGGGATTCACCCCTCCACTTT

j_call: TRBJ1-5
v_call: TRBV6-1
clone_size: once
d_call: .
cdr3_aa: CASSESEQINQPQHF
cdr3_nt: TGTGCCAGCAGTGAATCGGAGCAGATTAATCAGCCCCAGCATTTT

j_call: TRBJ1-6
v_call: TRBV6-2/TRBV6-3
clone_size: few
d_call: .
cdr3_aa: CASSYLEIYNSPLHF
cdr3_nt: TGTGCCAGCAGTTACCTCGAGATTTATAATTCACCCCTCCACTTT

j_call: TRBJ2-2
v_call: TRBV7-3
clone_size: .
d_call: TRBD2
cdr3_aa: CASSTLAGVAGNTGELFF
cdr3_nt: TGTGCCAGCAGCACACTAGCTGGGGTAGCGGGGAACACCGGGGAGCTGTTTTTT

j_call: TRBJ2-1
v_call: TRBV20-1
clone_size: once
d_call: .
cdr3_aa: CSASSGDEQFF
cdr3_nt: TGCAGTGCTAGTTCAGGGGATGAGCAGTTCTTC

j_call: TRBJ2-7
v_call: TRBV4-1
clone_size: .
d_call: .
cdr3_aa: CASSQVGGSTYEQYF
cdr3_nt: TGCGCCAGCAGCCAAGTCGGCGGGTCTACCTACGAGCAGTACTTC

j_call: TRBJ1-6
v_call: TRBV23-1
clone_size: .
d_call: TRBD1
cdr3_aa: CASSLPNLRQGASYNSPLHF
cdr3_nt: TGCGCCAGCAGTCTACCAAACCTAAGACAGGGGGCCTCCTATAATTCACCCCTCCACTTT

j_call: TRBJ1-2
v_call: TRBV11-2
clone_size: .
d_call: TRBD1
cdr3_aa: CASSPNRQGATGYTF
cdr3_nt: TGTGCCAGCAGCCCAAACCGACAGGGGGCGACTGGCTACACCTTC

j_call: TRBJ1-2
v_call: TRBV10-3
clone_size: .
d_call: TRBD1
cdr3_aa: CAISESDRGNGYTF
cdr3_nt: TGTGCCATCAGTGAGTCGGACAGGGGGAATGGCTACACCTTC

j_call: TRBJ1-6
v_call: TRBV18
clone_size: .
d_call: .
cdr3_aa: CASSPDRWSSYNSPLHF
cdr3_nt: TGTGCCAGCTCGCCGGATAGGTGGAGCTCCTATAATTCACCCCTCCACTTT

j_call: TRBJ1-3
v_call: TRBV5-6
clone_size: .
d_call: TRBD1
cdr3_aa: CASSSPGQGGTIYF
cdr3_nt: TGTGCCAGCAGCTCCCCCGGACAGGGAGGCACCATATATTTT

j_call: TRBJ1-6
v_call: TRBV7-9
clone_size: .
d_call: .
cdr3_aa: CASSLSFAQSSYNSPLHF
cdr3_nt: TGTGCCAGCAGCTTATCTTTTGCACAAAGCTCCTATAATTCACCCCTCCACTTT

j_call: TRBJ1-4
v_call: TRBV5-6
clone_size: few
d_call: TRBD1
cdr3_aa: CASSYATGGTNEKLFF
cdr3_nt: TGTGCCAGCAGCTACGCGACAGGGGGGACTAATGAAAAACTGTTTTTT

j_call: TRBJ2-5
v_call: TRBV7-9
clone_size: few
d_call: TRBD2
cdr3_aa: CASTERGTQETQYF
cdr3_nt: TGTGCCAGCACCGAGCGGGGTACCCAAGAGACCCAGTACTTC

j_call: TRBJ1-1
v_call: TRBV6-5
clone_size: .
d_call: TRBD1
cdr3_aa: CASRRTGTEAFF
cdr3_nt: TGTGCCAGCAGACGGACAGGAACTGAAGCTTTCTTT

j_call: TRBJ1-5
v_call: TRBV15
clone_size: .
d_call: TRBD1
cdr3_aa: CATSRETGAGQPQHF
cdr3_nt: TGTGCCACCAGCCGAGAAACAGGGGCCGGGCAGCCCCAGCATTTT

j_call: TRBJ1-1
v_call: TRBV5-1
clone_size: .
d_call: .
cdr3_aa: CASSSFGQNTEAFF
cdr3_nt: TGCGCCAGCAGCTCTTTCGGACAGAACACTGAAGCTTTCTTT

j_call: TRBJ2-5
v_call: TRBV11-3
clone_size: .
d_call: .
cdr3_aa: CASSADQRAETQYF
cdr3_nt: TGTGCCAGCAGCGCCGATCAGAGGGCTGAGACCCAGTACTTC

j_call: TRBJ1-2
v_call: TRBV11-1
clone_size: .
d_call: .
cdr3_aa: CASSLNEGDGGYTF
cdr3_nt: TGTGCCAGCAGCTTAAACGAGGGGGACGGAGGCTACACCTTC

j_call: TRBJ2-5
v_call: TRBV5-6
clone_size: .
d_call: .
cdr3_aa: CASSGTGLETQYF
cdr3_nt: TGTGCCAGCAGCGGCACAGGGTTAGAGACCCAGTACTTC

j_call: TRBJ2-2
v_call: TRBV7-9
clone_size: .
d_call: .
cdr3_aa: CASSSLLRQSNTGELFF
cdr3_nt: TGTGCCAGCAGCTCACTTTTGAGGCAGTCGAACACCGGGGAGCTGTTTTTT

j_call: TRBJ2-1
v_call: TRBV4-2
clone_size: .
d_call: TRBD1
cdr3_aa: CASSQGQGKFDEQFF
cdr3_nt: TGTGCCAGCAGCCAGGGACAGGGTAAGTTCGATGAGCAGTTCTTC

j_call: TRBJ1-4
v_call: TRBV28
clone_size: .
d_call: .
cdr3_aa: CASTRRSTNEKLFF
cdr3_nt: TGTGCCAGCACTAGACGTTCAACTAATGAAAAACTGTTTTTT

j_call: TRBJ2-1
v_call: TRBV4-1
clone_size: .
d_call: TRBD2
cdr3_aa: CASSPTVTSEGNEQFF
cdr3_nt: TGCGCCAGCAGCCCCACCGTGACTAGCGAAGGCAATGAGCAGTTCTTC

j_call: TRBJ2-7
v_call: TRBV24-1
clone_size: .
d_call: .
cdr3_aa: CATSDSAGNEQYF
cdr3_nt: TGTGCCACCAGTGATTCGGCAGGTAACGAGCAGTACTTC

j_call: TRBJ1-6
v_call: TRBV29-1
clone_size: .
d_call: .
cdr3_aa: CSVRWSSYNSPLHF
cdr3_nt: TGCAGCGTTCGGTGGAGCTCCTATAATTCACCCCTCCACTTT

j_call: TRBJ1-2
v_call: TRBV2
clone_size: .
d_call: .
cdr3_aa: CASMTPRKAGYTF
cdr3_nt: TGTGCCAGCATGACCCCGCGGAAAGCCGGCTACACCTTC

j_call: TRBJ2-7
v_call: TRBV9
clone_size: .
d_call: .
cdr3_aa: CASSARLGAGEQYF
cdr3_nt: TGTGCCAGCAGCGCCCGCCTGGGGGCAGGCGAGCAGTACTTC